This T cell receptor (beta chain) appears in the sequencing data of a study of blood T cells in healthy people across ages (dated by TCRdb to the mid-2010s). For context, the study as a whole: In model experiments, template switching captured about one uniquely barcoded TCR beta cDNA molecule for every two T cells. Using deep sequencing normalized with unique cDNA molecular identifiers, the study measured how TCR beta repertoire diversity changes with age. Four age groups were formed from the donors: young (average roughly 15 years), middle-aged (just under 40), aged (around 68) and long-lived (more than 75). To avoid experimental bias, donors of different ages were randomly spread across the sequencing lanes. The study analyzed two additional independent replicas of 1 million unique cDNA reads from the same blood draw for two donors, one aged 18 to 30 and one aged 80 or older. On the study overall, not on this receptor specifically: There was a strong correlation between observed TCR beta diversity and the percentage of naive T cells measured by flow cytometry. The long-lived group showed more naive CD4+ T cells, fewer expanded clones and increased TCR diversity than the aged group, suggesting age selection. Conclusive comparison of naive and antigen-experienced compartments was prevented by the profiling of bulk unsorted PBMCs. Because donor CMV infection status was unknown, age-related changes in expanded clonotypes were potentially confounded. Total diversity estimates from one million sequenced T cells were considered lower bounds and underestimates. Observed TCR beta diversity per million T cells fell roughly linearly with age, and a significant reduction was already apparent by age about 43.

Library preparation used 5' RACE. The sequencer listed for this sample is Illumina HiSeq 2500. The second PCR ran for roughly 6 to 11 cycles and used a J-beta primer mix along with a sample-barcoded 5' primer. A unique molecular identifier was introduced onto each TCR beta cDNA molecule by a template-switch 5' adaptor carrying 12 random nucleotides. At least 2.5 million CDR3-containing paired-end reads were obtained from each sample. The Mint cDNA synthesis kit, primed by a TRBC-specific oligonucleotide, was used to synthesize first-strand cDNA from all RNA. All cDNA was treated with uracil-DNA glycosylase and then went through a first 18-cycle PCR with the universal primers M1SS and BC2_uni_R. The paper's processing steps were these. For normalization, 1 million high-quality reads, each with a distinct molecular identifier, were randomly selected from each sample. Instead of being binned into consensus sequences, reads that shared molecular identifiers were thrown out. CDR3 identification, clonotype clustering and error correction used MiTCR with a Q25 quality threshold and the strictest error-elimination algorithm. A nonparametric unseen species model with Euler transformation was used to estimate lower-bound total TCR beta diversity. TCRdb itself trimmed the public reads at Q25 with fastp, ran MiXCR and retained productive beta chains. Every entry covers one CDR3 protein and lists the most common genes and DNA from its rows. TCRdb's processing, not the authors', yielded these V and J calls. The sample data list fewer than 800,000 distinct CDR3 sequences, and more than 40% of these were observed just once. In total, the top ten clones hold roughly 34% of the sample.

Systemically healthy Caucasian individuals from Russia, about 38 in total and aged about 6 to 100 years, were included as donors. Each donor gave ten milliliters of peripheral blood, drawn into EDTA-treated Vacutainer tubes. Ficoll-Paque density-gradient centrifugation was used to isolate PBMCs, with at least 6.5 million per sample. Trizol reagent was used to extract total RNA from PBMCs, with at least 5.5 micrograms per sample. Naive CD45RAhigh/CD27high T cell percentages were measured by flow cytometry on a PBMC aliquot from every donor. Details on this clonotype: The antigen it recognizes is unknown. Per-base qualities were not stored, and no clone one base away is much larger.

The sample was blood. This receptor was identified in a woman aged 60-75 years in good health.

The sequenced DNA: TGTGCCAGCAGCTTGGGCCACAAGAAGTACTTC. Its product reads: CASSLGHKKYF. The rearrangement combines TRBV11-1 with TRBJ2-7; no D gene is confidently identified. As encoded in the germline V gene (reference sequence), CDR1 is SGHAT while CDR2 is FQDESV. V is shortened by 3 bases, J by 11 bases, and the region joining them spans 11 bases. The CDR3 spans 11 residues, from the cysteine through the phenylalanine. This entry keeps only the CDR3 DNA: 33 bases, framed from base 1.